The clone carrying this T cell receptor beta chain has only a few counts. The sample originates from a study of T cells after yellow fever vaccination. TCRdb re-derived calls from the 5' RACE reads in MiXCR, one entry per CDR3 protein. The sample holds approximately 510,000 distinct CDR3 sequences, 20% to 25% seen once. The CDR3 runs to 17 residues. The chain recombines TRBV1 with TRBJ1-2. TRBV1 is a pseudogene. The clonotype originates from a young man who received the YFV17D yellow fever vaccine. The sequencing used PBMCs, collected roughly 20 days after the first yellow fever vaccination. CDR3 DNA: TGCACCAGCAGCCAACGTCCCCTACGCGGGGGGACCTATGGCTACACCTTC. As protein: CTSSQRPLRGGTYGYTF.